This entry lists 10 T cell receptor beta chains sequenced from one sample in a study of shared clonotypes between healthy human individuals (dated by TCRdb to the early 2020s). Libraries were made using the immunoSEQ multiplex PCR assay. As stored in TCRdb, this immuneACCESS dataset retains in-frame rearrangements with V and J assigned. A fraction of the clones does not appear; measured against another copy, unresolved V genes explain less than half of the discrepancy, and the remainder lacks a known reason. The sample table records about 1 million clones; about 75% of these occur just once. Approximately 1.5% of the sample is taken by the ten largest. Sequenced material: memory CD4+ T cells sorted from blood. The cell subset or site label corresponds to: CD45RA-negative fraction. Receptors originate from a man aged 18-30 years in good health.

In its sample, this clone was seen once. V usage is TRBV2 and J usage is TRBJ2-7, with 8 bases fitting TRBD2. Germline CDR1 reads SNHLY; CDR2 reads FYNNEI. The CDR3 has 16 amino acids. J was trimmed by 1 base and V by 5 bases; bases with no gene match: 10. CDR3 nucleotides: TGTGCCAGCAGTACCTCATGGCGGGGGGCTTCCTACGAGCAGTACTTC. It codes for CASSTSWRGASYEQYF.

In regard to this clone: Other DNA sequences in this specimen translate into the identical CDR3. The rearrangement joins TRBV18 to TRBJ2-7; no reliable D call. CDR3 length equals 13 residues. Looked up from germline, CDR1 is KGHSH and CDR2 is LQKENI. Between the trimmed V and J ends, which lost 2 bases and 3 bases, there was a span of 8 bases. The CDR3 spells CASSPRQSYEQYF. CDR3 in DNA: TGTGCCAGCTCACCAAGGCAGAGCTACGAGCAGTACTTC.

V usage is TRBV28 and J usage is TRBJ1-2, with no clear D. The CDR3 has 11 amino acids. V gave up 10 bases and J gave up 4 bases, with 10 bases separating them. Germline V gene data show CDR1 as MDHEN and CDR2 as SYDVKM. The CDR3: CATQGGYGYTF. CDR3 bases: TGTGCCACCCAAGGAGGCTATGGCTACACCTTC.

This chain uses TRBV9 with TRBJ1-1; 12 nucleotides agree with TRBD1. Germline V gene sequence: CDR1 SGDLS, CDR2 YYNGEE. The V and J ends lost 2 bases and 4 bases, in that order; junction bases with no gene match: 9. The CDR3 is 17 residues long. Here the CDR3 reads CASSVGTGGVKSTEAFF. The CDR3 DNA follows: TGTGCCAGCAGCGTGGGGACAGGGGGCGTTAAATCCACTGAAGCTTTCTTT.

This sequence joins TRBV7-9 and TRBJ2-1; weak D call: TRBD2 (6 bases). Per germline, CDR1 SEHNR and CDR2 FQNEAQ (reference sequence). V was clipped by 1 base and J by 4 bases, with 14 bases between them. The CDR3 length is 16 residues. The CDR3 spells CASSLDSAGTYNEQFF. Here the CDR3 DNA reads TGTGCCAGCAGCTTAGACTCCGCGGGAACTTACAATGAGCAGTTCTTC. The variable domain in full, with the rest retrieved from reference TRBV7-9 and TRBJ2-1, is DTGVSQNPRHKITKRGQNVTFRCDPISEHNRLYWYRQTLGQGPEFLTYFQNEAQLEKSRLLSDRFSAERPKGSFSTLEIQRTEQGDSAMYLCASSLDSAGTYNEQFFGPGTRLTVL.

As concerns this clone: This CDR3 is also generated by other DNA sequences in the sample. This chain uses TRBV5-1 with TRBJ2-1, with a tentative D call TRBD1 (5 bases). The V gene's germline CDR1 is SGHRS and CDR2 YFSETQ. The V end was cut by 0 bases, the J end by 0 bases, with 7 bases between. There are 15 residues in the CDR3. The CDR3 DNA sequence: TGCGCCAGCAGCTTGGGGGGCAGCTCCTACAATGAGCAGTTCTTC. It codes for CASSLGGSSYNEQFF. Full variable domain (missing parts from reference TRBV5-1 and TRBJ2-1): KAGVTQTPRYLIKTRGQQVTLSCSPISGHRSVSWYQQTPGQGLQFLFEYFSETQRNKGNFPGRFSGRQFSNSRSEMNVSTLELGDSALYLCASSLGGSSYNEQFFGPGTRLTVL.

This clone was seen ten or more times. The sample has other DNA sequences that encode this CDR3 too. V usage is TRBV9 and J usage is TRBJ2-3; maybe TRBD2 (6 bases). Germline V gene sequence: CDR1 SGDLS, CDR2 YYNGEE. The V end was cut by 0 bases, the J end by 4 bases, with 9 bases between. The CDR3 length is 14 residues. The CDR3 reads CASSVGRDSDTQYF. In DNA form, the CDR3 reads TGTGCCAGCAGCGTAGGGAGGGATTCAGATACGCAGTATTTT.

The genes are TRBV19 and TRBJ2-3, with 7 positions matching TRBD1. The CDR3 covers 14 residues. The trim removed 6 bases at V and 4 bases at J, leaving 7 bases unmatched. CDR1 is LNHDA, CDR2 SQIVND, per germline (reference sequence). The CDR3 nucleotides are TGTGCCAGTAGATCGGCAGGGGGTGCAGATACGCAGTATTTT. Translation gives CASRSAGGADTQYF. Based on the CDR3 plus reference TRBV19 and TRBJ2-3, the full variable domain is DGGITQSPKYLFRKEGQNVTLSCEQNLNHDAMYWYRQDPGQGLRLIYYSQIVNDFQKGDIAEGYSVSREKKESFPLTVTSAQKNPTAFYLCASRSAGGADTQYFGPGTRLTVL.

The chain couples TRBV10-3 to TRBJ2-1; weak D call: TRBD1 (5 bases). Germline CDR1 is ENHRY and CDR2 is SYGVKD. Trimming shortened V by 4 bases and J by 5 bases, and 9 bases separated the two germline ends. This CDR3 has 13 residues. The CDR3 bases are TGTGCCATCAGTGGTCAGGGTGACAATGAGCAGTTCTTC. Protein: CAISGQGDNEQFF.

The gene calls are TRBV7-2 and TRBJ2-7; 7 nucleotides agree with TRBD1. This CDR3 region has 13 residues. Germline V gene lookup returns CDR1 SGHTA and CDR2 FQGNSA. J was trimmed by 7 bases and V by 5 bases; bases with no gene match: 8. CDR3 coding DNA: TGTGCCAGCAGCCTCGACAGGGCCGGGGAGCAGTACTTC. This encodes CASSLDRAGEQYF.